This TCR beta chain was sequenced for a study of OX40 agonist ivuxolimab in advanced cancers. Libraries were prepared by immunoSEQ multiplex PCR; TCRdb keeps only in-frame clonotypes and omits some of them. The sample shows tens of thousands of clones, over 80% of them seen only once. This CDR3 has 14 residues. Trimming left V 3 bases short and J 7 bases short, with 15 bases between. The germline V gene has CDR1 LNHDA and CDR2 SQIVND (reference sequence). The chain has TRBV19 and TRBJ1-1; no clear D gene. The sample here was CD4+ or CD8+ T cells sorted from blood, taken in a trial of the OX40 agonist ivuxolimab. This clonotype originated in an adult with an advanced solid tumor such as melanoma, head and neck, liver or kidney cancer. The CDR3: CASSIVGIGGEAFF. In DNA form, the CDR3 reads TGTGCCAGTAGTATTGTGGGAATTGGTGGTGAAGCTTTCTTT.